These T cell receptor beta chains were read from a single sample in a study of glioma-infiltrating T cells after dendritic cell vaccination. Profiled with immunoSEQ multiplex PCR; TCRdb holds only in-frame clones, not every one. The profile shows some 87,000 clones, over 75% of them singletons. The sample here was blood, taken before dendritic cell vaccination. The receptors stem from a human donor with glioblastoma. CDR3s include the opening cysteine and the closing phenylalanine or tryptophan. D genes are given only for firm matches. Clone size is stated in some rows and not others, as once, few, many or a class when expanded.

cdr3_aa | cdr3_nt | clone_size | j_call | d_call | v_call
CASSLYTPGGVPYEQYF | TGTGCCAGCAGTCTATACACCCCGGGGGGGGTTCCCTACGAGCAGTACTTC | once | TRBJ2-7 | TRBD2 | TRBV6-9
CASRPGGATEAFF | TGTGCCAGCAGACCCGGAGGGGCCACTGAAGCTTTCTTT | - | TRBJ1-1 | - | TRBV6-1
CASRASDRAFYEQYF | TGCGCCAGCCGCGCTTCGGACAGGGCATTCTACGAGCAGTACTTC | - | TRBJ2-7 | TRBD1 | TRBV5-1
CASSLVAGEIGEKLFF | TGTGCCAGCAGCTTAGTGGCAGGGGAGATCGGTGAAAAACTGTTTTTT | - | TRBJ1-4 | - | TRBV7-8
CASSVASVGTDTQYF | TGTGCCAGCAGCGTAGCTAGCGTCGGGACAGATACGCAGTATTTT | - | TRBJ2-3 | - | TRBV9
CASSSPFTEAFF | TGTGCCAGTAGTAGCCCGTTTACAGAAGCTTTCTTT | - | TRBJ1-1 | - | TRBV19
CASSDREVGSYEQYF | TGTGCCAGCAGTGACAGGGAGGTTGGGTCCTACGAGCAGTACTTC | - | TRBJ2-7 | - | TRBV7-9
CASSFGGEGQPQHF | TGCGCCAGCAGCTTTGGGGGCGAAGGTCAGCCCCAGCATTTT | - | TRBJ1-5 | - | TRBV5-1
CASRADRVVGELFF | TGTGCCAGCAGGGCCGACAGGGTGGTCGGGGAGCTGTTTTTT | - | TRBJ2-2 | TRBD1 | TRBV6-5
CASSSDRAWEQYF | TGTGCCAGCAGCTCCGACAGGGCGTGGGAGCAGTACTTC | - | TRBJ2-7 | TRBD1 | TRBV5-4
CAWTVTGELFF | TGTGCCTGGACAGTAACCGGGGAGCTGTTTTTT | - | TRBJ2-2 | - | TRBV30
CAIRDDSGGPETQYF | TGTGCCATCAGGGATGATAGCGGGGGGCCGGAGACCCAGTACTTC | - | TRBJ2-5 | TRBD2 | TRBV10-3
CASSTGQGAGTGELFF | TGTGCCAGCAGCACGGGACAGGGGGCGGGGACCGGGGAGCTGTTTTTT | - | TRBJ2-2 | TRBD1 | TRBV7-2
CASSPGLSLSTDTQYF | TGCGCCAGCAGCCCCGGACTCTCCTTGAGCACAGATACGCAGTATTTT | - | TRBJ2-3 | - | TRBV5-1
CASSLNSYNEQFF | TGTGCCAGCAGCTTGAACAGTTACAATGAGCAGTTCTTC | - | TRBJ2-1 | - | TRBV7-2
CASQGRTIRNSSYNEQFF | TGTGCCAGTCAGGGTAGAACTATTCGTAATAGCTCCTACAATGAGCAGTTCTTC | once | TRBJ2-1 | - | TRBV21-1
CAWTTTRTGSYEQYF | TGTGCCTGGACTACCACTAGGACAGGGAGCTACGAGCAGTACTTC | - | TRBJ2-7 | TRBD1 | TRBV30
CASSEQTGRRYGYTF | TGTGCCAGCAGTGAACAGACAGGGCGCCGCTATGGCTACACCTTC | - | TRBJ1-2 | TRBD1 | TRBV2
CASSQGSRETQYF | TGTGCCAGCAGCCAAGGTAGCCGGGAGACCCAGTACTTC | once | TRBJ2-5 | - | TRBV4-2
CASSLGQGNEAFF | TGTGCCAGCAGCTTGGGGCAGGGGAACGAAGCTTTCTTT | few | TRBJ1-1 | - | TRBV7-2
CASSVREGRETQYF | TGTGCCAGCAGTGTGCGGGAGGGCCGCGAGACCCAGTACTTC | - | TRBJ2-5 | TRBD2 | TRBV6-1
CAIWGGYRNEQFF | TGTGCCATTTGGGGCGGTTATCGCAATGAGCAGTTCTTC | - | TRBJ2-1 | - | TRBV7-9
CASSQERGANTGELFF | TGTGCCAGCAGCCAAGAGCGGGGGGCAAACACCGGGGAGCTGTTTTTT | few | TRBJ2-2 | TRBD2 | TRBV4-2
CATSRERVSGANVLTF | TGTGCCACCAGCAGAGAACGGGTCTCTGGGGCCAACGTCCTGACTTTC | - | TRBJ2-6 | - | TRBV15
CASSLRDRDYGAPLHF | TGCGCCAGCAGCCTACGGGACAGGGATTATGGGGCACCCCTCCACTTT | - | TRBJ1-6 | TRBD1 | TRBV5-1
CASSPGTGFYEQYF | TGTGCCAGCAGCCCAGGGACAGGGTTCTACGAGCAGTACTTC | - | TRBJ2-7 | TRBD1 | TRBV11-2
CASSLGQGYGYTF | TGTGCCAGCAGCTTAGGACAGGGGTATGGCTACACCTTC | - | TRBJ1-2 | TRBD1 | TRBV7-2
CATGLAGLNEQFF | TGTGCTACGGGACTAGCGGGCCTTAATGAGCAGTTCTTC | - | TRBJ2-1 | TRBD2 | TRBV7-9
CASSLGGQGHQPQHF | TGCGCCAGCAGCCTGGGGGGACAGGGTCATCAGCCCCAGCATTTT | once | TRBJ1-5 | TRBD1 | TRBV5-1
CASSASWDRGDEQYF | TGTGCCAGCAGCGCATCCTGGGACAGGGGCGACGAGCAGTACTTC | - | TRBJ2-7 | TRBD1 | TRBV9
CASSRAGGPGDTQYF | TGTGCCAGTTCCCGAGCGGGAGGCCCGGGAGATACGCAGTATTTT | - | TRBJ2-3 | TRBD2 | TRBV19
CASRATQTSNQPQHF | TGTGCCAGCAGGGCGACACAGACTAGCAATCAGCCCCAGCATTTT | - | TRBJ1-5 | - | TRBV6-5
CASRPYRVDYGYTF | TGTGCCAGCAGACCCTACAGGGTGGACTATGGCTACACCTTC | few | TRBJ1-2 | - | TRBV6-5
CASSVGTGVGGSPLHF | TGTGCCAGCTCGGTGGGGACAGGGGTCGGGGGATCACCCCTCCACTTT | - | TRBJ1-6 | TRBD1 | TRBV18
CASRGLAGVTDTQYF | TGCGCCAGCAGAGGGCTAGCGGGGGTGACAGATACGCAGTATTTT | - | TRBJ2-3 | TRBD2 | TRBV5-1
CASSSPGQGRHEQYF | TGTGCCAGCAGTTCACCGGGACAGGGTCGCCACGAGCAGTACTTC | - | TRBJ2-7 | TRBD1 | TRBV27
CASSLDSSNQPQHF | TGCGCCAGCAGCTTGGACAGTAGCAATCAGCCCCAGCATTTT | few | TRBJ1-5 | - | TRBV5-1
CASSIGLAGGYEQYF | TGTGCCAGTAGTATAGGACTAGCGGGAGGTTACGAGCAGTACTTC | - | TRBJ2-7 | TRBD2 | TRBV19
CASSFWTGDFGNTIYF | TGTGCCAGCAGCTTCTGGACAGGGGATTTTGGAAACACCATATATTTT | - | TRBJ1-3 | TRBD1 | TRBV7-9
CASSTGFRDRGANEQFF | TGTGCCAGCTCAACGGGGTTCCGGGACAGGGGGGCCAATGAGCAGTTCTTC | - | TRBJ2-1 | TRBD1 | TRBV18
CASSLVGDTYEQYF | TGTGCCAGCAGCTTGGTAGGGGACACTTACGAGCAGTACTTC | - | TRBJ2-7 | - | TRBV7-9
CASSPGVGSNEKLFF | TGTGCCAGCAGCCCAGGGGTTGGAAGTAATGAAAAACTGTTTTTT | few | TRBJ1-4 | - | TRBV7-2
CASSRTSGMKNEQYF | TGTGCCAGCAGCCGGACTAGCGGGATGAAGAACGAGCAGTACTTC | - | TRBJ2-7 | TRBD2 | TRBV7-9
CASSGEREADTQYF | TGTGCCAGCAGTGGGGAAAGGGAGGCAGATACGCAGTATTTT | - | TRBJ2-3 | - | TRBV6-5
CASSTQGGSGNTIYF | TGTGCCAGCAGTACTCAGGGAGGGAGCGGAAACACCATATATTTT | - | TRBJ1-3 | - | TRBV9
CASSQTVPGQGDYGYTF | TGTGCCAGCAGCCAAACAGTTCCGGGACAGGGGGACTATGGCTACACCTTC | few | TRBJ1-2 | TRBD1 | TRBV5-8
CASSLGSHSYEQYF | TGTGCCAGCAGCTTGGGAAGCCATTCCTACGAGCAGTACTTC | - | TRBJ2-7 | - | TRBV5-6
CASSLGLLGAGGRDEQYF | TGTGCCAGCAGCTTAGGACTTTTGGGTGCAGGGGGCCGGGACGAGCAGTACTTC | once | TRBJ2-7 | TRBD1 | TRBV11-3
CASHTTGGAYEQYF | TGTGCCAGCCACACCACAGGGGGGGCCTACGAGCAGTACTTC | - | TRBJ2-7 | - | TRBV18